This is a list of T cell receptor beta chains from one sample in a study of OX40 agonist ivuxolimab in advanced cancers. This table comes from immunoSEQ multiplex PCR, and its TCRdb copy is limited to in-frame clones, with some not included. The sample lists roughly 91,000 clones, approximately 90% seen once, with roughly 0.8% in the top ten. The sample here was CD4+ or CD8+ T cells sorted from blood, taken in a trial of the OX40 agonist ivuxolimab. These TCRs come from an adult with an advanced solid tumor such as melanoma, head and neck, liver or kidney cancer. Both conserved end residues are part of each CDR3. D genes are given only for firm matches. Not every row has a clone size; where given, it reads once, few, many or a size class.

v_gene: TRBV5-1; abundance: .; d_gene: TRBD2; j_gene: TRBJ2-2; CDR3aa: CATKLSGTTNTGELFF; CDR3nt: TGCGCCACCAAACTTTCCGGGACTACCAACACCGGGGAGCTGTTTTTT
v_gene: TRBV6-5; abundance: .; d_gene: .; j_gene: TRBJ1-1; CDR3aa: CASSSKQLNTEAFF; CDR3nt: TGTGCCAGCAGTTCCAAACAGCTGAACACTGAAGCTTTCTTT
v_gene: TRBV28; abundance: once; d_gene: .; j_gene: TRBJ1-2; CDR3aa: CASSLSATYGYTF; CDR3nt: TGTGCCAGCAGTTTATCCGCAACCTATGGCTACACCTTC
v_gene: TRBV7-8; abundance: .; d_gene: TRBD1; j_gene: TRBJ1-2; CDR3aa: CASHRIVYFSGGRNYGYTF; CDR3nt: TGTGCCAGCCATCGGATAGTATACTTTTCAGGGGGAAGGAACTATGGCTACACCTTC
v_gene: TRBV29-1; abundance: .; d_gene: .; j_gene: TRBJ1-2; CDR3aa: CSVEDPATHGYTF; CDR3nt: TGCAGCGTTGAAGATCCGGCAACCCATGGCTACACCTTC
v_gene: TRBV9; abundance: .; d_gene: .; j_gene: TRBJ2-5; CDR3aa: CASSVVAGPQETQYF; CDR3nt: TGTGCCAGCAGCGTAGTGGCAGGGCCCCAAGAGACCCAGTACTTC
v_gene: TRBV23-1; abundance: .; d_gene: .; j_gene: TRBJ2-5; CDR3aa: CASVRETQETQYF; CDR3nt: TGCGCCAGCGTCAGGGAGACACAAGAGACCCAGTACTTC
v_gene: TRBV7-2; abundance: .; d_gene: .; j_gene: TRBJ1-5; CDR3aa: CASSPGEGLFQPQHF; CDR3nt: TGTGCCAGCAGCCCGGGGGAGGGTCTTTTTCAGCCCCAGCATTTT
v_gene: TRBV2; abundance: .; d_gene: .; j_gene: TRBJ2-7; CDR3aa: CASDQGQPPYEQYF; CDR3nt: TGTGCCAGCGATCAGGGGCAGCCTCCCTACGAGCAGTACTTC
v_gene: TRBV12-5; abundance: .; d_gene: .; j_gene: TRBJ2-2; CDR3aa: CASGGKSMNGGTGELFF; CDR3nt: TGTGCTAGTGGTGGTAAATCTATGAATGGGGGCACCGGGGAGCTGTTTTTT
v_gene: TRBV19; abundance: .; d_gene: TRBD1; j_gene: TRBJ2-2; CDR3aa: CATAGTGGIGELFF; CDR3nt: TGTGCTACAGCCGGGACAGGGGGCATCGGGGAGCTGTTTTTT
v_gene: TRBV2; abundance: .; d_gene: .; j_gene: TRBJ2-3; CDR3aa: CASSVGHGTSTDTQYF; CDR3nt: TGTGCCAGCAGTGTAGGACACGGTACAAGCACAGATACGCAGTATTTT
v_gene: TRBV7-2; abundance: .; d_gene: .; j_gene: TRBJ1-3; CDR3aa: CASSLAGNTIYF; CDR3nt: TGTGCCAGCAGCTTAGCCGGAAACACCATATATTTT
v_gene: TRBV2; abundance: .; d_gene: TRBD1; j_gene: TRBJ1-5; CDR3aa: CASRGTGNQPQHF; CDR3nt: TGTGCCAGCAGGGGGACAGGGAACCAGCCCCAGCATTTT
v_gene: TRBV11-2; abundance: .; d_gene: TRBD2; j_gene: TRBJ2-3; CDR3aa: CASSATGLAGGLGTDTQYF; CDR3nt: TGTGCCAGCAGCGCCACGGGACTAGCGGGGGGGCTTGGCACAGATACGCAGTATTTT
v_gene: TRBV7-2; abundance: .; d_gene: .; j_gene: TRBJ1-4; CDR3aa: CASSLAAGTGGEKLFF; CDR3nt: TGTGCCAGCAGCTTAGCAGCCGGGACGGGGGGTGAAAAACTGTTTTTT
v_gene: TRBV15; abundance: .; d_gene: TRBD1; j_gene: TRBJ1-2; CDR3aa: CATSTRTGPNYGYTF; CDR3nt: TGTGCCACCAGCACACGGACAGGGCCTAACTATGGCTACACCTTC
v_gene: TRBV30; abundance: .; d_gene: .; j_gene: TRBJ1-2; CDR3aa: CAWRWGGFNYGYTF; CDR3nt: TGTGCCTGGAGGTGGGGCGGTTTTAACTATGGCTACACCTTC
v_gene: TRBV5-1; abundance: .; d_gene: .; j_gene: TRBJ2-7; CDR3aa: CASSPFSTAYEQYF; CDR3nt: TGCGCCAGCAGCCCCTTTTCCACAGCCTACGAGCAGTACTTC
v_gene: TRBV7-8; abundance: .; d_gene: TRBD1; j_gene: TRBJ1-4; CDR3aa: CASRPGQGTNEKLFF; CDR3nt: TGTGCCAGCAGACCCGGACAGGGAACTAATGAAAAACTGTTTTTT
v_gene: TRBV28; abundance: .; d_gene: .; j_gene: TRBJ2-5; CDR3aa: CASSAPGPEVETQYF; CDR3nt: TGTGCCAGCAGTGCCCCGGGGCCAGAGGTCGAGACCCAGTACTTC
v_gene: TRBV7-6; abundance: .; d_gene: TRBD1; j_gene: TRBJ1-2; CDR3aa: CASTPRDRGNYGYTF; CDR3nt: TGTGCCAGCACCCCCCGGGACAGGGGTAACTATGGCTACACCTTC
v_gene: TRBV4-1; abundance: .; d_gene: TRBD2; j_gene: TRBJ2-5; CDR3aa: CASSPGTSWGETQYF; CDR3nt: TGCGCCAGCAGCCCGGGGACTAGTTGGGGAGAGACCCAGTACTTC
v_gene: TRBV5-1; abundance: once; d_gene: .; j_gene: TRBJ1-6; CDR3aa: CASSLEQGRNSPLHF; CDR3nt: TGCGCCAGCAGCCTAGAACAGGGTCGTAATTCACCCCTCCACTTT
v_gene: TRBV19; abundance: .; d_gene: .; j_gene: TRBJ1-1; CDR3aa: CASLGPMNTEAFF; CDR3nt: TGTGCCAGTCTGGGGCCTATGAACACTGAAGCTTTCTTT
v_gene: TRBV5-4; abundance: once; d_gene: .; j_gene: TRBJ1-4; CDR3aa: CASSLPGGSNEKLFF; CDR3nt: TGTGCCAGCAGCCTCCCCGGGGGTAGTAATGAAAAACTGTTTTTT
v_gene: TRBV7-2; abundance: .; d_gene: .; j_gene: TRBJ2-5; CDR3aa: CASSLSVFAQETQYF; CDR3nt: TGTGCCAGCAGCCTGTCCGTATTCGCCCAAGAGACCCAGTACTTC
v_gene: TRBV18; abundance: once; d_gene: .; j_gene: TRBJ2-7; CDR3aa: CASSPSESSYEQYF; CDR3nt: TGTGCCAGCTCACCGTCAGAGAGCTCCTACGAGCAGTACTTC
v_gene: TRBV7-2; abundance: .; d_gene: .; j_gene: TRBJ1-1; CDR3aa: CASSLSPTEAFF; CDR3nt: TGTGCCAGCAGCTTATCACCCACTGAAGCTTTCTTT
v_gene: TRBV18; abundance: .; d_gene: TRBD2; j_gene: TRBJ2-3; CDR3aa: CASSPPGTSGPQYF; CDR3nt: TGTGCCAGCTCACCCCCCGGGACTAGCGGCCCGCAGTATTTT
v_gene: TRBV7-2; abundance: .; d_gene: .; j_gene: TRBJ1-5; CDR3aa: CASSLVGFNQPQHF; CDR3nt: TGTGCCAGCAGCTTAGTAGGGTTCAATCAGCCCCAGCATTTT
v_gene: TRBV2; abundance: .; d_gene: .; j_gene: TRBJ2-2; CDR3aa: CASTAGNTGELFF; CDR3nt: TGTGCCAGCACGGCAGGAAACACCGGGGAGCTGTTTTTT
v_gene: TRBV7-2; abundance: few; d_gene: .; j_gene: TRBJ2-3; CDR3aa: CASSFYGTDTQYF; CDR3nt: TGTGCCAGCAGCTTCTACGGCACAGATACGCAGTATTTT
v_gene: TRBV27; abundance: .; d_gene: .; j_gene: TRBJ2-7; CDR3aa: CASSLRQSYEQYF; CDR3nt: TGTGCCAGCAGCCTTCGACAGTCCTACGAGCAGTACTTC
v_gene: TRBV2; abundance: .; d_gene: .; j_gene: TRBJ2-1; CDR3aa: CASTVGALTMIGQFF; CDR3nt: TGTGCCAGCACTGTAGGAGCCCTCACAATGATCGGGCAGTTCTTC
v_gene: TRBV7-2; abundance: .; d_gene: .; j_gene: TRBJ1-3; CDR3aa: CASSLAGYSGNTIYF; CDR3nt: TGTGCCAGCAGCTTAGCTGGGTATTCTGGAAACACCATATATTTT
v_gene: TRBV7-2; abundance: .; d_gene: TRBD1; j_gene: TRBJ2-7; CDR3aa: CASSLTGDYEQYF; CDR3nt: TGTGCCAGCAGCTTAACAGGGGACTACGAGCAGTACTTC
v_gene: TRBV4-3; abundance: .; d_gene: TRBD2; j_gene: TRBJ2-7; CDR3aa: CASSPAGEAYEQYF; CDR3nt: TGCGCCAGCAGCCCAGCGGGGGAAGCCTACGAGCAGTACTTC
v_gene: TRBV7-2; abundance: .; d_gene: .; j_gene: TRBJ2-1; CDR3aa: CASSRYGEGYNEQFF; CDR3nt: TGTGCCAGCAGCCGATATGGGGAAGGCTACAATGAGCAGTTCTTC
v_gene: TRBV5-1; abundance: .; d_gene: TRBD1; j_gene: TRBJ1-2; CDR3aa: CASTRDRNYGYTF; CDR3nt: TGCGCCAGCACCAGGGACAGAAACTATGGCTACACCTTC
v_gene: TRBV30; abundance: once; d_gene: .; j_gene: TRBJ1-1; CDR3aa: CAWNPLRTTGAGIEAFF; CDR3nt: TGTGCCTGGAACCCTCTCCGCACGACAGGCGCCGGGATTGAAGCTTTCTTT
v_gene: TRBV4-3; abundance: .; d_gene: .; j_gene: TRBJ1-4; CDR3aa: CASSQGQSTLNEKLFF; CDR3nt: TGCGCCAGCAGCCAAGGTCAGAGTACGTTAAATGAAAAACTGTTTTTT
v_gene: TRBV30; abundance: .; d_gene: .; j_gene: TRBJ1-5; CDR3aa: CAWSVTGYQPQHF; CDR3nt: TGTGCCTGGAGTGTGACAGGCTATCAGCCCCAGCATTTT
v_gene: TRBV2; abundance: .; d_gene: TRBD1; j_gene: TRBJ1-5; CDR3aa: CASSLRRTGFSNQPQHF; CDR3nt: TGTGCCAGCAGTCTAAGACGGACAGGTTTTAGCAATCAGCCCCAGCATTTT
v_gene: TRBV7-2; abundance: .; d_gene: TRBD2; j_gene: TRBJ2-1; CDR3aa: CASSLSGRGYNEQFF; CDR3nt: TGTGCCAGCAGCTTAAGCGGGAGGGGATACAATGAGCAGTTCTTC
v_gene: TRBV6-6; abundance: .; d_gene: .; j_gene: TRBJ1-4; CDR3aa: CASRGVGSLNEKLFF; CDR3nt: TGTGCCAGCAGAGGGGTAGGGAGCCTTAATGAAAAACTGTTTTTT
v_gene: TRBV7-2; abundance: once; d_gene: TRBD1; j_gene: TRBJ1-2; CDR3aa: CASSPESGTGNGYTF; CDR3nt: TGTGCCAGCAGCCCCGAATCCGGGACAGGGAATGGCTACACCTTC
v_gene: TRBV19; abundance: .; d_gene: TRBD1; j_gene: TRBJ1-5; CDR3aa: CASSRQGRQPQHF; CDR3nt: TGTGCCAGTAGCAGACAGGGAAGGCAGCCCCAGCATTTT
v_gene: TRBV4-1; abundance: .; d_gene: TRBD1; j_gene: TRBJ1-5; CDR3aa: CASSQEGGGRQPQHF; CDR3nt: TGCGCCAGCAGCCAAGAAGGAGGGGGCCGACAGCCCCAGCATTTT